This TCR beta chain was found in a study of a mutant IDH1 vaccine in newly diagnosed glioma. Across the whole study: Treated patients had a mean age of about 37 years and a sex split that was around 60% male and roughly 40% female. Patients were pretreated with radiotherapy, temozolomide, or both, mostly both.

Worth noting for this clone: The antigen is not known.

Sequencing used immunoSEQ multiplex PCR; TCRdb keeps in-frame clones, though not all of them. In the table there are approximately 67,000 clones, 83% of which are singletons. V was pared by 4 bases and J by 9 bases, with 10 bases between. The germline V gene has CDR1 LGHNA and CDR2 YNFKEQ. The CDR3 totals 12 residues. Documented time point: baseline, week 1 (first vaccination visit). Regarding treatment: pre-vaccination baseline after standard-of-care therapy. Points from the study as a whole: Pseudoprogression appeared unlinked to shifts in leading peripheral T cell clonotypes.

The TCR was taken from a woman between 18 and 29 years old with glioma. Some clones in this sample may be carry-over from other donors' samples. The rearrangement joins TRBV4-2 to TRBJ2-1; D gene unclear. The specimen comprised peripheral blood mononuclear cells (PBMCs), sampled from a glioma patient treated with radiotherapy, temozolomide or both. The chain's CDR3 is CASSRSESEQFF. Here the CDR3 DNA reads TGTGCCAGCAGCCGTAGTGAGTCTGAGCAGTTCTTC.